Shown below are 21 T cell receptor beta chains from a single sample sequenced in a study of CD8 T cells in ankylosing spondylitis. In TCRdb, the 5' RACE reads were re-called with MiXCR into one record per CDR3 protein. The sample yields under 400,000 distinct CDR3 sequences, under 14% seen once. The sample consisted of blood, either unsorted or a sorted T cell fraction (not recorded which). The receptor set was obtained from a female donor with ankylosing spondylitis or in good health (not recorded which).

The sample holds many counts of this clonotype. The V and J genes are TRBV7-9 and TRBJ2-7; D unclear. CDR1 and CDR2 (germline): SEHNR, FQNEAQ (reference sequence). The V end was cut by 1 base, the J end by 1 base, with 11 bases between. This CDR3 spans 15 amino acids. The CDR3 loop is CASSLVRGVSYEQYF. The CDR3 DNA reads TGTGCCAGCAGCTTAGTGAGAGGTGTTTCCTACGAGCAGTACTTC. Filled out from reference TRBV7-9 and TRBJ2-7, the complete variable domain reads DTGVSQNPRHKITKRGQNVTFRCDPISEHNRLYWYRQTLGQGPEFLTYFQNEAQLEKSRLLSDRFSAERPKGSFSTLEIQRTEQGDSAMYLCASSLVRGVSYEQYFGPGTRLTVT.

This clonotype was recorded many times. This chain connects TRBV20-1 to TRBJ2-3; 9 positions agree with TRBD2. Germline CDR1 DFQATT, CDR2 SNEGSKA (reference sequence). With 6 bases clipped from V and 2 bases from J, the junction kept 21 bases outside the gene matches. The CDR3 sequence is 19 residues long. In nucleotides, the CDR3 is TGCAGTGCCAACGCCCATCCAGCGGGGGGCAGGAGGTACACAGATACGCAGTATTTT. Its protein product is CSANAHPAGGRRYTDTQYF.

This clonotype has just a few counts. The chain recombines TRBV3-1 with TRBJ1-3; 9 positions match TRBD1. Germline CDR1 LGHDT, CDR2 YNNKEL (reference sequence). The CDR3 consists of 15 residues. The J segment lost 2 bases and the V segment lost 4 bases, leaving 3 bases of the junction unmatched. The CDR3 DNA reads as TGTGCCAGCAGCCCCGGGACAGGGACTGGAAACACCATATATTTT. This translates into CASSPGTGTGNTIYF.

This clonotype was found a few times. The chain couples TRBV5-5 to TRBJ2-1; D is tentatively TRBD1 or TRBD2 (5 bases each). Trimming took 2 bases from V and 9 from J, leaving 9 bases between them. The CDR3 covers 12 residues. In germline, CDR1 is SGHKS, CDR2 YYEKEE (reference sequence). The CDR3 sequence: CASSFVGTEQFF. CDR3 nucleotide sequence: TGTGCCAGCAGCTTTGTCGGGACTGAGCAGTTCTTC.

This clonotype was seen ten or more times. V and J are TRBV9 and TRBJ2-1; no clear D. Per germline, CDR1 SGDLS and CDR2 YYNGEE. V lost 0 bases and J 5 bases, leaving 6 bases between the germline ends. This CDR3 is 13 amino acids long. The CDR3: CASSVEQNNEQFF. CDR3 DNA: TGTGCCAGCAGCGTAGAACAGAACAATGAGCAGTTCTTC.

This clonotype was seen repeatedly, ten times or more. The V and J genes are TRBV12-3 or TRBV12-4 and TRBJ1-5; D remains unclear. V lost 7 bases and J lost 4, with 11 bases in between. The CDR3 has 13 amino acids. The CDR3 nucleotides are TGTGCCAGCAACCTCCGGGCGAATCAGCCCCAGCATTTT. Protein product: CASNLRANQPQHF.

This clonotype was recorded many times. The chain recombines TRBV5-1 with TRBJ1-1; a possible D gene is TRBD1 (6 bases). The V gene's germline CDR1 is SGHRS and CDR2 YFSETQ. This CDR3 has 14 residues. V lost 4 bases and J lost 1, with 11 bases in between. CDR3 DNA: TGCGCCAGCAGCCAGGGGTCTAGGAACACTGAAGCTTTCTTT. Translated: CASSQGSRNTEAFF.

This clonotype has only a few counts. The V gene is TRBV7-7, the J gene TRBJ2-1, with 8 bases lining up with TRBD2. Unmatched junction bases numbered 7, after V lost 5 bases and J lost 4 bases. CDR3 length: 15 residues. Germline CDR1 SSHAT, CDR2 FNYEAQ (reference sequence). CDR3 bases: TGTGCCAGCAGCCCGACTAGCGCAACTTACAATGAGCAGTTCTTC. This codes for CASSPTSATYNEQFF.

V usage is TRBV28 and J usage is TRBJ2-3; TRBD1 matches at 10 bases. J lost 5 bases, V lost 1 base, and 9 bases had no gene match. The germline V gene encodes CDR1 MDHEN and CDR2 SYDVKM. This CDR3 is 17 amino acids long. This chain's CDR3 is CASSLSFDRGQGDTQYF. Here the CDR3 DNA reads TGTGCCAGCAGTTTATCCTTTGACAGGGGGCAAGGAGATACGCAGTATTTT.

The genes are TRBV5-1 and TRBJ2-1; 7 bases match TRBD2. V gave up 0 bases and J gave up 0 bases; unmatched junction bases: 6. This CDR3 has 17 amino acids. The germline CDR1 and CDR2 sequences are SGHRS and YFSETQ. CDR3 loop: CASSLEGGTISYNEQFF. As DNA, the CDR3 is TGCGCCAGCAGCTTGGAAGGAGGGACTATCTCCTACAATGAGCAGTTCTTC. Full variable domain (outside the CDR3, taken from reference TRBV5-1 and TRBJ2-1): KAGVTQTPRYLIKTRGQQVTLSCSPISGHRSVSWYQQTPGQGLQFLFEYFSETQRNKGNFPGRFSGRQFSNSRSEMNVSTLELGDSALYLCASSLEGGTISYNEQFFGPGTRLTVL.

In its sample, this clonotype was seen many times. This chain uses TRBV7-2 with TRBJ1-1, with 10 bases fitting TRBD1. Trimming at V came to 4 bases and at J to 2 bases, leaving 4 bases not matched to a gene. The CDR3 covers 15 residues. The V gene's germline CDR1 is SGHTA and CDR2 FQGNSA. The CDR3 region is CASSSRDRGNTEAFF. The CDR3, as DNA: TGTGCCAGCAGCTCCCGGGACAGGGGAAACACTGAAGCTTTCTTT.

Here the CDR3 reads CASSSRFNEQFF. CDR3 in DNA: TGTGCCAGTAGTTCAAGGTTCAATGAGCAGTTCTTC. V gene TRBV19 combines with J gene TRBJ2-1, with no clear D. The V and J ends lost 5 bases and 6 bases respectively, with 8 bases between them. The V gene's germline CDR1 is LNHDA and CDR2 SQIVND (reference sequence). The length of the CDR3 is 12 residues.

The chain recombines TRBV7-3 with TRBJ1-6; TRBD1 is a possible D gene (6 bases). This CDR3 contains 13 residues. The ends were cut back, 4 bases at V and 10 bases at J, with 11 bases in the middle. Germline loops: CDR1 SGHTA, CDR2 FQGTGA. The CDR3 DNA is TGTGCCAGCAGCTGGGGGGGGCTGTCACCCCTCCACTTT. This codes for CASSWGGLSPLHF.

This clonotype was detected a few times. This chain connects TRBV20-1 to TRBJ2-5, with 7 bases fitting TRBD2. CDR1 DFQATT and CDR2 SNEGSKA come from the germline V gene (reference sequence). CDR3 size: 12 residues. Trimming removed 3 bases from V and 5 bases from J; junction bases left unmatched: 3. The CDR3 spells CSASPGGETQYF. The CDR3, as DNA: TGCAGTGCTAGCCCCGGGGGGGAGACCCAGTACTTC.

This clonotype was seen only a few times. This sequence joins TRBV5-1 and TRBJ2-3, with 10 nucleotides matching TRBD2. Per the germline V gene, CDR1 is SGHRS and CDR2 is YFSETQ. The length of the CDR3 is 16 residues. Losses at the gene ends were 5 bases for V and 1 base for J; bases not matched to a gene: 7. The CDR3 DNA follows: TGCGCCAGCAGGGCTAGCGGGAGTCCCGGCACAGATACGCAGTATTTT. Its protein product is CASRASGSPGTDTQYF.

The sample holds a few counts of this clonotype. The CDR3 sequence: CSALTGGGDTQYF. The CDR3 region has the DNA TGCAGTGCTTTAACCGGGGGCGGAGATACGCAGTATTTT. The chain employs TRBV20-1 and TRBJ2-3; either TRBD1 or TRBD2 may fit D (6 bases each). Deletions cut 5 bases from V and 5 bases from J, with 14 bases between. CDR3 length equals 13 residues. Germline CDR1 is DFQATT and CDR2 is SNEGSKA (reference sequence).

This clonotype was observed at least ten times. The chain recombines TRBV20-1 with TRBJ2-1; no clear D gene. This CDR3 has 13 residues. V was pared by 3 bases and J by 5 bases, with 11 bases between. Germline CDR1 reads DFQATT; CDR2 reads SNEGSKA (reference sequence). The CDR3 sequence is CSASWGLDNEQFF. CDR3 nucleotides: TGCAGTGCTAGTTGGGGTCTAGACAATGAGCAGTTCTTC.

This clonotype came up many times. The chain recombines TRBV11-1 with TRBJ2-7, with a tentative D call TRBD2 (7 bases). V lost 2 bases and J lost 0, with 29 bases in between. Looked up from germline, CDR1 is SGHAT and CDR2 is FQDESV (reference sequence). The length of the CDR3 is 21 residues. As DNA, the CDR3 is TGTGCCAGCAGCTTATGGCCCCGGGGAGGGGGATCCAGTTACTCCTCCTACGAGCAGTACTTC. Encoded protein: CASSLWPRGGGSSYSSYEQYF.

This clonotype was counted a few times. This chain connects TRBV20-1 to TRBJ2-3; a possible D gene is TRBD1 (6 bases). The CDR3 is 16 residues long. CDR1 is DFQATT, CDR2 SNEGSKA, per germline (reference sequence). The germline V and J ends were trimmed by 3 bases and 5 bases, with 21 bases remaining between them. CDR3 amino acids: CSARAGFAGVKDTQYF. As DNA, the CDR3 is TGCAGTGCTAGGGCGGGTTTCGCAGGGGTAAAAGATACGCAGTATTTT.

This clonotype has at least ten counts. J is TRBJ1-6 and V is TRBV5-6; 8 nucleotides match TRBD1. Germline-derived CDR1 and CDR2 are SGHDT and YYEEEE. Trimming took 7 bases from V and 9 from J; bases not matched to a gene: 6. There are 13 residues in the CDR3. CDR3 in amino acids: CASAGQGASPLHF. CDR3 bases: TGTGCCAGCGCAGGGCAGGGGGCTTCACCCCTCCACTTT.

CDR3 loop: CASSVNPDSNQPQHF. The CDR3 nucleotides read TGTGCCAGCAGCGTCAACCCTGATAGCAATCAGCCCCAGCATTTT. The chain links TRBV9 to TRBJ1-5; unclear D gene. This CDR3 region has 15 residues. Germline loops: CDR1 SGDLS, CDR2 YYNGEE. With 2 bases removed from V and 0 bases from J, the gap between germline ends came to 9 bases.